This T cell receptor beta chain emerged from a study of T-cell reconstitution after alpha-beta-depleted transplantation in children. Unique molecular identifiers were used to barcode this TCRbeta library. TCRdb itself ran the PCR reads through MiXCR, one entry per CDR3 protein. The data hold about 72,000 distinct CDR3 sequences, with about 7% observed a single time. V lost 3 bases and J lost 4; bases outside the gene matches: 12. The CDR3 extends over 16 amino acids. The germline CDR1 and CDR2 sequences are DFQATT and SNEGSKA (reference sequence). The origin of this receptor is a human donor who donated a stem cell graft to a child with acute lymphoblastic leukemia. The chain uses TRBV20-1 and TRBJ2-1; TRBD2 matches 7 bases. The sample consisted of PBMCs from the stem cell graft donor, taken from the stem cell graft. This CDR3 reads CSASPSSGRGYNEQFF. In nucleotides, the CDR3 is TGCAGTGCTAGCCCCTCTAGCGGACGAGGGTACAATGAGCAGTTCTTC.